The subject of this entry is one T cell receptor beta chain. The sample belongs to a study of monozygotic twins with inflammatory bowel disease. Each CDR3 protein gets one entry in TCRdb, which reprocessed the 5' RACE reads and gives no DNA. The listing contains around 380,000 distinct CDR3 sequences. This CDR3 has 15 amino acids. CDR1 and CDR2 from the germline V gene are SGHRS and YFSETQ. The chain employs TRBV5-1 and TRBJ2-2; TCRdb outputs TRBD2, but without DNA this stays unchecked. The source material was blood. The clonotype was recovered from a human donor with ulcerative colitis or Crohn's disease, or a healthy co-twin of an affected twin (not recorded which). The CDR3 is CASSEEAISTGELFF.